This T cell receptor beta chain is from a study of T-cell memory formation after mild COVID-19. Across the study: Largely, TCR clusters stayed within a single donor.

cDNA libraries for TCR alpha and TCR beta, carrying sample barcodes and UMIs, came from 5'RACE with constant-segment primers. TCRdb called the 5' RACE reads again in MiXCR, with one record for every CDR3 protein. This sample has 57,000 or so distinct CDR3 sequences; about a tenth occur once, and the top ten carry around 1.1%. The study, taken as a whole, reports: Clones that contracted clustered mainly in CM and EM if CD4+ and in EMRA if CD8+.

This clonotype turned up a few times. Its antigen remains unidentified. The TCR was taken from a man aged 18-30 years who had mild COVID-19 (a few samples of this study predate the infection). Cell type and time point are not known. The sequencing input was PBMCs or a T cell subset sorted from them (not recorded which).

The CDR3 coding sequence is TGCAGTGCTACCGGGGCTCCAAGGAACACTGAAGCTTTCTTT. Translation gives CSATGAPRNTEAFF. The chain links TRBV20-1 to TRBJ1-1; weak D call: TRBD1 (5 bases). From germline, CDR1 is DFQATT and CDR2 SNEGSKA (reference sequence). There are 14 residues in the CDR3. Trimming pared 4 bases from V and 1 base from J, leaving 13 bases between.